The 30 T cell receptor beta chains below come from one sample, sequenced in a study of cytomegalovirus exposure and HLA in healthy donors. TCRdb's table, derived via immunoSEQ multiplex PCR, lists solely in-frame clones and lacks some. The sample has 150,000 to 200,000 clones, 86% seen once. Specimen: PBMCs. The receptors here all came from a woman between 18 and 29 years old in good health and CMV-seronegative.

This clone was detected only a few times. The CDR3: CASIRMDRGEATNEKLFF. CDR3 nucleotide sequence: TGTGCCAGCATCCGAATGGACAGGGGTGAGGCAACTAATGAAAAACTGTTTTTT. The chain is built from TRBV2 and TRBJ1-4; 9 bases match TRBD1. CDR1 and CDR2 from the germline V gene are SNHLY and FYNNEI. The CDR3 is 18 residues long. V was clipped by 7 bases and J by 0 bases; unmatched bases: 12. The entire variable domain, with the rest obtained from reference TRBV2 and TRBJ1-4, is as follows: EPEVTQTPSHQVTQMGQEVILRCVPISNHLYFYWYRQILGQKVEFLVSFYNNEISEKSEIFDDQFSVERPDGSNFTLKIRSTKLEDSAMYFCASIRMDRGEATNEKLFFGSGTQLSVL.

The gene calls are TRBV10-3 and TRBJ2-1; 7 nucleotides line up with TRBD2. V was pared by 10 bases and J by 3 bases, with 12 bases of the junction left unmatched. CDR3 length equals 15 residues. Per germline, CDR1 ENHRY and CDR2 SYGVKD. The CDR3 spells CATGRAGENYNEQFF. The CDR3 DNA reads TGTGCCACCGGCCGGGCGGGAGAAAACTACAATGAGCAGTTCTTC.

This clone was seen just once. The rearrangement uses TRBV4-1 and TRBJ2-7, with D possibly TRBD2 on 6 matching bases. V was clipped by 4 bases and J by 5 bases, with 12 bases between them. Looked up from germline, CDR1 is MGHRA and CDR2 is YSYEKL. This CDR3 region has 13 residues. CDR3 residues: CASSRREANEQYF. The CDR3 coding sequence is TGCGCCAGCAGCCGGAGGGAGGCCAACGAGCAGTACTTC.

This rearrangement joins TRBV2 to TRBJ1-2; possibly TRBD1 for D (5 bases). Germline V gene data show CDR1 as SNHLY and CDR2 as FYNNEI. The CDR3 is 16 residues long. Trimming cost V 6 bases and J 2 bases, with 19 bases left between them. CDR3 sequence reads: CASSYYPGLMNYGYTF. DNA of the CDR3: TGTGCCAGCAGCTACTATCCGGGACTGATGAACTATGGCTACACCTTC.

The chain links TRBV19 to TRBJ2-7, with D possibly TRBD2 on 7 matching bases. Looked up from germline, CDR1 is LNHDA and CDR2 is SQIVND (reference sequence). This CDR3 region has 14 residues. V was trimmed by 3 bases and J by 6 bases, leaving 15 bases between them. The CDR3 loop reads CASSIRGARGEQYF. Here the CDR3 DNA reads TGTGCCAGTAGTATTCGGGGGGCGCGTGGCGAGCAGTACTTC.

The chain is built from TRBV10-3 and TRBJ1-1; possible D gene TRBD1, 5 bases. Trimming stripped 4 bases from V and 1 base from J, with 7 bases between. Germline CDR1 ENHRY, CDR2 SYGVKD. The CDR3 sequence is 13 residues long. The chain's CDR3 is CAISGGQNTEAFF. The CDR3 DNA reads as TGTGCCATCAGTGGAGGACAGAACACTGAAGCTTTCTTT.

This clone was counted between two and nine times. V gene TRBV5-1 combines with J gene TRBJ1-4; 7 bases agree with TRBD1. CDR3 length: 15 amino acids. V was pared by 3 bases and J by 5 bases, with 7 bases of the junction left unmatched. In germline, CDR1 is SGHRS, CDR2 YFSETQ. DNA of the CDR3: TGCGCCAGCAGCTATAGAAACAGGGGAAATGAAAAACTGTTTTTT. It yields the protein CASSYRNRGNEKLFF.

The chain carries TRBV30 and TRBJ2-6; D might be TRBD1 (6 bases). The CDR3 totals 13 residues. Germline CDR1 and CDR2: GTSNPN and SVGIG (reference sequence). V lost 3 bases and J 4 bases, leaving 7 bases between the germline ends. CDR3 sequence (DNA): TGTGCCTGGAGGGGGGCGGGGGCCAACGTCCTGACTTTC. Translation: CAWRGAGANVLTF. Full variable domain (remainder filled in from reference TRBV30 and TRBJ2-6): SQTIHQWPATLVQPVGSPLSLECTVEGTSNPNLYWYRQAAGRGLQLLFYSVGIGQISSEVPQNLSASRPQDRQFILSSKKLLLSDSGFYLCAWRGAGANVLTFGAGSRLTVL.

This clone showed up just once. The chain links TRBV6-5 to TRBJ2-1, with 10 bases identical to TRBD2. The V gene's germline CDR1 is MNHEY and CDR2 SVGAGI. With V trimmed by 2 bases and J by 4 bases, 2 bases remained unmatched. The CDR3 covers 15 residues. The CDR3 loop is CASSYTSGTYNEQFF. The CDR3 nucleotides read TGTGCCAGCAGTTACACTAGCGGGACGTACAATGAGCAGTTCTTC.

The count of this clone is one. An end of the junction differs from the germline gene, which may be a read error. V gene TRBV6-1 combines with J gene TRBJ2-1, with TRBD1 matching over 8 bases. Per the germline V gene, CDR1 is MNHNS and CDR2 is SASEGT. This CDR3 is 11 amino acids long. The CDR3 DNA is TGTGCCAGCGGGGAGGACAGGGCGAAGATCTTC. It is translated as CASGEDRAKIF.

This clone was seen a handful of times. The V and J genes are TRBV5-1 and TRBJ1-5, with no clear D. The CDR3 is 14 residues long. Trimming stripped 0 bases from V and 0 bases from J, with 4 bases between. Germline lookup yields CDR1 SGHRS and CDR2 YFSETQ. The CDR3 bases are TGCGCCAGCAGCTTGGATCTTAGCAATCAGCCCCAGCATTTT. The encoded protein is CASSLDLSNQPQHF.

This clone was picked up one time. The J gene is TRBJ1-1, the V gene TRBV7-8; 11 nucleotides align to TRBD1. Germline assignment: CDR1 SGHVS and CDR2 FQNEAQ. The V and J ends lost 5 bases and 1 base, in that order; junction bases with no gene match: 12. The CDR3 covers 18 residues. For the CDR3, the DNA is TGTGCCAGCAGCCCCCGAAGATTGGACAGGGGGCCGAACACTGAAGCTTTCTTT. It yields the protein CASSPRRLDRGPNTEAFF.

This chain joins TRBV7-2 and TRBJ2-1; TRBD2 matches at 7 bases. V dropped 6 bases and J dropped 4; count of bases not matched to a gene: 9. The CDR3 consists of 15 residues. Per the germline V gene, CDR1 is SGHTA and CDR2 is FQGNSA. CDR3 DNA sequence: TGTGCCAGCAGATATCCGACGGGGGGTTACAATGAGCAGTTCTTC. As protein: CASRYPTGGYNEQFF.

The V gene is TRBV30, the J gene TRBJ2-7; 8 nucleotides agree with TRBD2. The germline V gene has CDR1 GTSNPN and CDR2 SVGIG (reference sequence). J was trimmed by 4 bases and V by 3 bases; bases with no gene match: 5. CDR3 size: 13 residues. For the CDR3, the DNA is TGTGCCTGGAGCGGGCGGGGGGCTTACGAGCAGTACTTC. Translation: CAWSGRGAYEQYF.

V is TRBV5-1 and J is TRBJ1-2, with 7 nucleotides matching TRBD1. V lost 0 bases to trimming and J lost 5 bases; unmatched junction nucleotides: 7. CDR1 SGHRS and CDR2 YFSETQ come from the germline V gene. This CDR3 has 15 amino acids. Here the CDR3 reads CASSLGRDRNYGYTF. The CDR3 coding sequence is TGCGCCAGCAGCTTGGGGCGGGACAGAAATTATGGCTACACCTTC.

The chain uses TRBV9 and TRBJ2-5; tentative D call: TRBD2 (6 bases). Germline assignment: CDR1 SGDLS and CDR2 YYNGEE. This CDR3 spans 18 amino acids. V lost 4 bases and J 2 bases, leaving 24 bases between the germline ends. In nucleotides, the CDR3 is TGTGCCAGCAGCACGCACCCGTGGGCGGGGAGTCCACAAGAGACCCAGTACTTC. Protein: CASSTHPWAGSPQETQYF.

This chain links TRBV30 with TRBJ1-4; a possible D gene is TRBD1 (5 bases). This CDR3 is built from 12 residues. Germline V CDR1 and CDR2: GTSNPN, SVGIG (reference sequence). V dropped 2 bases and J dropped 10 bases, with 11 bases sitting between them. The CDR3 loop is CAWSNPGGKLFF. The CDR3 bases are TGTGCCTGGAGTAATCCCGGGGGAAAACTGTTTTTT. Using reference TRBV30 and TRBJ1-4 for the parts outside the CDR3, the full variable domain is SQTIHQWPATLVQPVGSPLSLECTVEGTSNPNLYWYRQAAGRGLQLLFYSVGIGQISSEVPQNLSASRPQDRQFILSSKKLLLSDSGFYLCAWSNPGGKLFFGSGTQLSVL.

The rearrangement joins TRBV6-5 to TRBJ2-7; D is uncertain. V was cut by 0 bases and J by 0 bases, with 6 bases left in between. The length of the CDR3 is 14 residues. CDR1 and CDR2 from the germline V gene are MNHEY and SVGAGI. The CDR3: CASSYSVNSYEQYF. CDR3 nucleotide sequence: TGTGCCAGCAGTTACTCCGTTAACTCCTACGAGCAGTACTTC.

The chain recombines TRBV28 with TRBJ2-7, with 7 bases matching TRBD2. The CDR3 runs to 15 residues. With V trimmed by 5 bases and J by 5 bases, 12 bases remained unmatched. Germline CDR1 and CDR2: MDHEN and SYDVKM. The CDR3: CASSQGGRAGHEQYF. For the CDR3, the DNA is TGTGCCAGCAGTCAGGGTGGGAGGGCAGGCCACGAGCAGTACTTC.

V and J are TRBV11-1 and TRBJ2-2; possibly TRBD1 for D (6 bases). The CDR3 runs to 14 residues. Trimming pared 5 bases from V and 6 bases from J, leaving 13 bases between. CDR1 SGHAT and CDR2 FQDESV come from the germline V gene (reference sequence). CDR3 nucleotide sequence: TGTGCCAGCAGCCCCTTGGGGGCCTCCGGGGAGCTGTTTTTT. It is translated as CASSPLGASGELFF.

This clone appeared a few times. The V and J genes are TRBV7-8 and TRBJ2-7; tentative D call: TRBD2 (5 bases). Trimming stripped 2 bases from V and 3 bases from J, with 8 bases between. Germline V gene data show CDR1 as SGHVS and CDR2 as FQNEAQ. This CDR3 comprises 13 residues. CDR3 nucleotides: TGTGCCAGCAGCTTAAACCGGGGCTACGAGCAGTACTTC. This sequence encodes CASSLNRGYEQYF. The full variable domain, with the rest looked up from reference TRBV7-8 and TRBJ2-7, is GAGVSQSPRYKVAKRGQDVALRCDPISGHVSLFWYQQALGQGPEFLTYFQNEAQLDKSGLPSDRFFAERPEGSVSTLKIQRTQQEDSAVYLCASSLNRGYEQYFGPGTRLTVT.

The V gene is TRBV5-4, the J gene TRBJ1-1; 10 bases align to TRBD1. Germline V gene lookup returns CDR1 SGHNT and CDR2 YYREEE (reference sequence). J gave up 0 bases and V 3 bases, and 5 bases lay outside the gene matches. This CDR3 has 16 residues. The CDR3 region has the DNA TGTGCCAGCAGCTCGGGGACAGGGGTTATGAACACTGAAGCTTTCTTT. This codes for CASSSGTGVMNTEAFF.

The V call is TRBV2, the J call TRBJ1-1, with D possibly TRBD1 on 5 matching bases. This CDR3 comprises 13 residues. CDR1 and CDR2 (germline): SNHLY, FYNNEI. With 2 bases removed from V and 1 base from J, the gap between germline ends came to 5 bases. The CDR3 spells CASSEQGNTEAFF. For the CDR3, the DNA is TGTGCCAGCAGTGAACAGGGGAACACTGAAGCTTTCTTT.

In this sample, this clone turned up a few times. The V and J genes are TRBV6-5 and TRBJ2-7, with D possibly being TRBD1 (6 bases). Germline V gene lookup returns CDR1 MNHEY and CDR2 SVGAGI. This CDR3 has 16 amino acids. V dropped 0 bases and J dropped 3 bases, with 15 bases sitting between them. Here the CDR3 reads CASSYSWDMEYYEQYF. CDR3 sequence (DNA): TGTGCCAGCAGTTACTCTTGGGACATGGAGTACTACGAGCAGTACTTC.

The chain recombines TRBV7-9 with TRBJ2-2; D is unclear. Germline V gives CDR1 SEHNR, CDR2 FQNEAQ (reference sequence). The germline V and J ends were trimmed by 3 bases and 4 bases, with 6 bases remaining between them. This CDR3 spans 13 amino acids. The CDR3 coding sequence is TGTGCCAGCAGCTTTAGTACCACCGGGGAGCTGTTTTTT. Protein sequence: CASSFSTTGELFF.

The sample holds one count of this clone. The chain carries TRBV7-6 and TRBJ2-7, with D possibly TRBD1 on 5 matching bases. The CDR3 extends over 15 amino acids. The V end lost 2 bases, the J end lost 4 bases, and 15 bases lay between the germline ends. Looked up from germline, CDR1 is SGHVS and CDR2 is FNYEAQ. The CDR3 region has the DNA TGTGCCAGCAGCTTAAGTCAGGGTCTAACATACGAGCAGTACTTC. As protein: CASSLSQGLTYEQYF. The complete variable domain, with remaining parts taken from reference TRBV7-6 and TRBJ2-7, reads GAGVSQSPRYKVTKRGQDVALRCDPISGHVSLYWYRQALGQGPEFLTYFNYEAQQDKSGLPNDRFSAERPEGSISTLTIQRTEQRDSAMYRCASSLSQGLTYEQYFGPGTRLTVT.

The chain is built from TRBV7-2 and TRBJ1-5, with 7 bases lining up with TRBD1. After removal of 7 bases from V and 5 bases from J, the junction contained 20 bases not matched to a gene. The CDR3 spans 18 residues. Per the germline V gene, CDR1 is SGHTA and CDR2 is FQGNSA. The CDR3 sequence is CASTTYSRDSFFYQPQHF. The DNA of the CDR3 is TGTGCCAGCACCACGTACTCCCGGGACAGCTTCTTTTATCAGCCCCAGCATTTT.

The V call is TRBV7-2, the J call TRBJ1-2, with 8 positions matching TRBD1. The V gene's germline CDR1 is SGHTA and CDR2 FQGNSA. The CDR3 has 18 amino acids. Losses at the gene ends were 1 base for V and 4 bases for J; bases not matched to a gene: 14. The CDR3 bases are TGTGCCAGCAGCTTAGTTATCGGCGGGACAGGTCAAGGCTATGGCTACACCTTC. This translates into CASSLVIGGTGQGYGYTF.

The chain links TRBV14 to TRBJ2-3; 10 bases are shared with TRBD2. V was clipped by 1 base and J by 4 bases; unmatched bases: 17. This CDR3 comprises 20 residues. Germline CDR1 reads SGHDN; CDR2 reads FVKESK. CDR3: CASSQGGLAGVLRGPDTQYF. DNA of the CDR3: TGTGCCAGCAGCCAAGGTGGGCTAGCGGGAGTACTGAGGGGCCCAGATACGCAGTATTTT.

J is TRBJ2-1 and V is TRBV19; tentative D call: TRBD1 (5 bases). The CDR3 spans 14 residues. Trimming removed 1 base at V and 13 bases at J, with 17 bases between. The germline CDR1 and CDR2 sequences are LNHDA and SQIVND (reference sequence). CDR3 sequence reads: CASSIGGAMTDQFF. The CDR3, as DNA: TGTGCCAGTAGTATAGGGGGCGCCATGACAGATCAGTTCTTC.